The next 5 T cell receptor beta chains were all read from a single sample in a study of cytomegalovirus exposure and HLA in healthy donors (dated by TCRdb to 2015 to 2018). The method behind the library was the immunoSEQ multiplex PCR assay. The multiplex PCR relied on a mix of 60 forward primers for TCR Vbeta segments and 13 reverse primers for TCR Jbeta segments. TCRdb stores this immuneACCESS table with in-frame sequences only. Part of the clones is absent; in the studies checked, under half of the shortfall reflects unresolved V genes, and no reason is known for the rest. The sample profile shows about 210,000 clones; roughly 87% of them were found once. The top ten clones comprise around 0.99% of the sample. The source material was PBMCs. The origin of the receptors is a boy younger than 10 in good health and CMV-seronegative.

The chain joins TRBV21-1 to TRBJ2-5; no check of the table's D call, TRBD2, against the DNA was made. TRBV21-1 is deemed a pseudogene. The CDR3 runs 14 residues. The CDR3 region has the DNA TGTGCCAGCAGCAAAGGTCTGAGGCATGAGACCCAGTACTTC. It is translated as CASSKGLRHETQYF.

The gene calls are TRBV5-1 and TRBJ2-2, with 11 positions matching TRBD1. The CDR3 is 15 residues long. With 4 bases clipped from V and 4 bases from J, the junction kept 3 bases outside the gene matches. Germline loops: CDR1 SGHRS, CDR2 YFSETQ. CDR3 residues: CASSPGTGGTGELFF. In DNA, the CDR3 is TGCGCCAGCAGCCCCGGGACAGGGGGCACCGGGGAGCTGTTTTTT.

This clone has just a few counts. This CDR3 is CASSTGLGQPQHF. The CDR3 DNA follows: TGTGCCAGCAGCACAGGGTTGGGTCAGCCCCAGCATTTT. V is TRBV28 and J is TRBJ1-5; D is possibly TRBD1 (6 bases). The CDR3 has 13 amino acids. Germline CDR1 and CDR2: MDHEN and SYDVKM. V lost 6 bases and J lost 6, with 12 bases in between.

The chain recombines TRBV15 with TRBJ1-4, with TRBD1 matching over 7 bases. V gave up 0 bases and J gave up 5 bases; unmatched junction bases: 9. CDR1 LNHNV and CDR2 YYDKDF come from the germline V gene (reference sequence). The CDR3 totals 17 residues. CDR3 amino acids: CATSRDRGRGGNEKLFF. CDR3 coding DNA: TGTGCCACCAGCAGAGATAGGGGCCGAGGGGGCAATGAAAAACTGTTTTTT.

The chain combines TRBV6-4 with TRBJ2-1, with D possibly being TRBD1 (6 bases). The CDR3 has 16 residues. CDR1 and CDR2 (germline): MRHNA, SNTAGT. V gave up 2 bases and J gave up 8 bases, with 19 bases separating them. The CDR3 protein is CASSDRGTELIHEQFF. In nucleotides, the CDR3 is TGTGCCAGCAGTGACAGGGGGACGGAACTTATCCATGAGCAGTTCTTC.